The rows below give T cell receptor beta chains drawn from one sample of a study of T cell repertoires in cytomegalovirus infection. A single record per CDR3 protein comes from TCRdb applying MiXCR to the reads. Here the sample spans fewer than 550,000 distinct CDR3 sequences, over 9% being singletons. The sample was PBMCs. These TCRs come from a human donor in good health (CMV status not recorded). Some clones in this sample may be carry-over from other donors' samples. Both conserved end residues are part of each CDR3. A D gene is named only where the DNA matches it firmly. The listing skips clone size in some rows; elsewhere it reads once, few, many or a size class.

j_gene,v_gene,d_gene,abundance,CDR3aa,CDR3nt
TRBJ2-1,TRBV5-4,TRBD2,many,CASSATSGGDEQFF,TGTGCCAGCAGCGCGACTAGCGGGGGGGATGAGCAGTTCTTC
TRBJ1-1,TRBV4-2,TRBD1,many,CASSQVPGQGMNTEAFF,TGTGCCAGCAGCCAAGTCCCGGGACAGGGAATGAACACTGAAGCTTTCTTT
TRBJ1-2,TRBV5-6,-,few,CASSLRHLYGYTF,TGTGCCAGCAGCTTGCGGCATCTCTATGGCTACACCTTC
TRBJ1-4,TRBV12-3/TRBV12-4,-,-,CASSMRTAEKLFF,TGTGCCAGCAGTATGCGGACGGCCGAAAAACTGTTTTTT
TRBJ2-3,TRBV5-1,TRBD1,many,CASSPGQGVPTDTQYF,TGCGCCAGCAGCCCCGGACAGGGGGTTCCCACAGATACGCAGTATTTT
TRBJ1-1,TRBV10-2,-,many,CASSDRTATEAFF,TGCGCCAGCAGTGACAGGACAGCCACCGAAGCTTTCTTT
TRBJ2-7,TRBV11-2,-,many,CASRLGPPRDEQYF,TGTGCCAGCAGGTTGGGACCACCCCGCGACGAGCAGTACTTC
TRBJ2-5,TRBV18,-,-,CASSPAASSQETQYF,TGTGCCAGCTCACCAGCGGCTAGCTCACAAGAGACCCAGTACTTC
TRBJ1-4,TRBV20-1,TRBD1,many,CSASGTGRELFF,TGCAGTGCTAGTGGGACAGGGCGTGAACTGTTTTTT
TRBJ1-1,TRBV19,TRBD1,few,CASSEMEGASAFF,TGTGCCAGTAGTGAGATGGAGGGGGCCTCTGCTTTCTTT
TRBJ2-2,TRBV24-1,-,many,CATSDPFRGLGGELFF,TGTGCCACCAGTGATCCCTTCCGGGGTTTGGGCGGGGAGCTGTTTTTT
TRBJ2-1,TRBV18,TRBD1,once,CASSPRQGENNEQFF,TGTGCCAGCTCACCACGACAGGGTGAGAACAATGAGCAGTTCTTC
TRBJ2-3,TRBV14,-,once,CASSPLIGLGTDTQYF,TGTGCCAGCAGCCCCCTGATTGGTTTGGGCACAGATACGCAGTATTTT
TRBJ1-4,TRBV5-1,TRBD1,-,CASSQVTGGIEKLFF,TGCGCCAGCAGCCAAGTCACAGGGGGCATAGAAAAACTGTTTTTT
TRBJ2-1,TRBV11-2,-,-,CASSLDQFGSSYNEQFF,TGTGCCAGCAGCTTAGATCAGTTCGGGAGCTCCTACAATGAGCAGTTCTTC
TRBJ2-3,TRBV5-4,TRBD2,many,CASSIDSPGLAIQSDTQYF,TGTGCCAGCAGCATCGACTCACCGGGACTAGCGATTCAGAGCGATACGCAGTATTTT
TRBJ2-7,TRBV28,TRBD1,-,CASRQTGLGYEQYF,TGTGCCAGCAGACAGACAGGGTTGGGGTACGAGCAGTACTTC
TRBJ2-5,TRBV6-1,-,-,CASSVDRGREETQYF,TGTGCCAGCAGTGTTGATAGGGGACGCGAAGAGACCCAGTACTTC
TRBJ2-1,TRBV7-9,-,many,CASSLSGPSYNEQFF,TGTGCCAGCAGCCTAAGCGGGCCCTCCTACAATGAGCAGTTCTTC
TRBJ2-7,TRBV2,-,many,CASSEAVLRDTQYF,TGTGCCAGCAGTGAAGCGGTTCTCCGGGACACTCAGTACTTC
TRBJ1-2,TRBV12-3/TRBV12-4,-,many,CASRGGGGINYGYTF,TGTGCCAGCAGAGGGGGTGGAGGAATAAACTATGGCTACACCTTC
TRBJ2-7,TRBV20-1,TRBD2,many,CSARGVAGSYEQYF,TGCAGTGCAAGAGGGGTAGCGGGGTCCTACGAGCAGTACTTC
TRBJ1-5,TRBV19,-,-,CASSIRRGNQPQHF,TGTGCCAGTAGTATACGTCGCGGCAATCAGCCCCAGCATTTT
TRBJ2-3,TRBV28,-,few,CASRSEQILGDTQYF,TGTGCCAGCAGGTCAGAACAAATCCTGGGAGATACGCAGTATTTT
TRBJ2-5,TRBV12-3/TRBV12-4,-,many,CASTEAGKEETQYF,TGTGCCAGCACCGAGGCAGGTAAAGAAGAGACCCAGTACTTC
TRBJ1-4,TRBV20-1,-,many,CSLRGPREEKLFF,TGCAGTCTCCGGGGGCCGAGAGAAGAAAAACTGTTTTTT
TRBJ2-7,TRBV5-1,TRBD2,few,CASSLGTSGGVEQYF,TGCGCCAGCAGCTTAGGGACTAGCGGGGGAGTCGAGCAGTACTTC
TRBJ1-1,TRBV20-1,TRBD1,-,CNSGRGRGTEAFF,TGCAACTCGGGGAGGGGGCGCGGAACTGAAGCTTTCTTT
TRBJ1-1,TRBV20-1,-,many,CSARVGAGNTEAFF,TGCAGTGCTAGAGTGGGGGCAGGGAACACTGAAGCTTTCTTT
TRBJ2-7,TRBV9,TRBD2,few,CASSAGTSVDYEQYF,TGTGCCAGCAGCGCGGGGACTAGCGTCGACTACGAGCAGTACTTC
TRBJ2-4,TRBV10-3,TRBD2,-,CAISESLAETKNIQYF,TGTGCCATCAGTGAGTCCCTAGCGGAAACCAAAAACATTCAGTACTTC
TRBJ2-3,TRBV5-5,-,-,CASSPSYPSTDTQYF,TGTGCCAGCAGCCCGAGCTATCCTAGCACAGATACGCAGTATTTT
TRBJ1-3,TRBV7-2,-,many,CASSLAGLSIYF,TGTGCCAGCAGCTTAGCGGGGCTTTCCATATATTTT
TRBJ2-7,TRBV12-3/TRBV12-4,-,-,CASSLSRAKREQYF,TGTGCCAGCAGTTTATCCCGGGCAAAAAGGGAGCAGTACTTC
TRBJ2-5,TRBV20-1,TRBD2,few,CSASNSGGSEETQYF,TGCAGTGCTTCGAATAGCGGGGGGTCAGAAGAGACCCAGTACTTC
TRBJ1-1,TRBV4-2,-,-,CASSQALRGWTEAFF,TGTGCCAGCAGCCAAGCCCTGAGGGGATGGACTGAAGCTTTCTTT
TRBJ2-5,TRBV29-1,-,few,CSVAYSRSLETQYF,TGCAGCGTTGCCTACTCCAGATCTCTGGAGACCCAGTACTTC
TRBJ2-1,TRBV10-3,TRBD1,-,CAISDGTGGENEQFF,TGTGCCATCAGTGATGGGACAGGGGGCGAAAATGAGCAGTTCTTC
TRBJ2-6,TRBV5-6,-,-,CASSFSDSGANVLTF,TGTGCCAGCAGCTTTTCCGATTCTGGGGCCAACGTCCTGACTTTC
TRBJ2-3,TRBV5-1,TRBD1,few,CASSQRQGPPDTQYF,TGCGCCAGCAGCCAGCGACAGGGGCCCCCAGATACGCAGTATTTT
TRBJ1-5,TRBV7-2,-,many,CASSLVAGRNQPQHF,TGTGCCAGCAGCTTAGTTGCAGGGCGCAATCAGCCCCAGCATTTT
TRBJ2-5,TRBV5-4,TRBD1,few,CASSVDRAKETQYF,TGTGCCAGCAGCGTTGACAGGGCAAAAGAGACCCAGTACTTC
TRBJ2-1,TRBV4-2,TRBD1,-,CASSREGTGGYNEQFF,TGTGCCAGCAGCCGAGAAGGGACAGGGGGCTACAATGAGCAGTTCTTC
TRBJ1-5,TRBV12-3/TRBV12-4,-,many,CASTFGGGQPQHF,TGTGCCAGCACCTTCGGGGGGGGTCAGCCCCAGCATTTT
TRBJ1-3,TRBV6-5,-,few,CATRNSGNTIYF,TGTGCCACCAGGAATTCGGGGAACACCATATATTTT
TRBJ2-3,TRBV7-6,TRBD2,many,CASSSAWGGSTDTQYF,TGTGCCAGCAGCTCCGCCTGGGGGGGATCCACAGATACGCAGTATTTT
TRBJ2-3,TRBV12-5,TRBD2,many,CASGLGLAGADTQYF,TGTGCTAGTGGTTTGGGACTAGCGGGCGCAGATACGCAGTATTTT
TRBJ2-7,TRBV28,-,many,CASSLSQGGSYEQYF,TGTGCCAGCAGTTTAAGCCAGGGGGGATCCTACGAGCAGTACTTC
TRBJ2-2,TRBV7-8,-,many,CASSSRGANTGELFF,TGTGCCAGCAGCTCCAGGGGGGCGAACACCGGGGAGCTGTTTTTT
TRBJ1-4,TRBV7-2,-,many,CASSWTALQNEKLFF,TGTGCCAGCAGCTGGACAGCCCTTCAGAATGAAAAACTGTTTTTT
TRBJ1-5,TRBV9,-,many,CASSAGGVDQPQHF,TGTGCCAGCAGCGCCGGGGGGGTCGATCAGCCCCAGCATTTT
TRBJ1-5,TRBV7-2,-,many,CASSSQQGLGQPQHF,TGTGCCAGCAGCTCACAGCAGGGTCTGGGACAGCCCCAGCATTTT
TRBJ2-3,TRBV28,TRBD1,few,CASRQDRVGDTQYF,TGTGCCAGCAGACAGGACAGGGTGGGGGATACGCAGTATTTT
TRBJ2-1,TRBV14,-,-,CASSRSLLERRNEQFF,TGTGCCAGCAGCCGGTCCTTACTTGAGCGGAGAAATGAGCAGTTCTTC
TRBJ1-5,TRBV29-1,-,-,CSVDQGSNQPQHF,TGCAGCGTTGACCAGGGGAGCAATCAGCCCCAGCATTTT
TRBJ2-7,TRBV27,-,-,CASSRFSGPLQEQYF,TGTGCCAGCAGTCGTTTTTCCGGACCTTTACAAGAGCAGTACTTC
TRBJ2-1,TRBV11-2,TRBD2,many,CASSLGLAGTNEQFF,TGTGCCAGCAGCCTGGGACTAGCGGGAACCAATGAGCAGTTCTTC
TRBJ1-2,TRBV19,-,many,CASSPPQGGGYTF,TGTGCCAGTAGTCCACCGCAGGGTGGTGGCTACACCTTC
TRBJ2-6,TRBV2,-,many,CASSELGFPGANVLTF,TGTGCCAGCAGTGAACTGGGATTCCCCGGGGCCAACGTCCTGACTTTC
TRBJ1-1,TRBV7-6,-,many,CASSLFKGGVTEAFF,TGTGCCAGCAGCTTATTCAAGGGGGGTGTCACTGAAGCTTTCTTT